These 15 T cell receptor beta chains were sequenced from one sample in a study of blood T cell repertoires in COVID-19. Clones were sequenced by immunoSEQ multiplex PCR, and TCRdb holds only the in-frame ones, with some missing. In the table there are 300,000 to 350,000 clones, more than 85% of which are singletons. The source material was PBMCs or T cells enriched from blood (not recorded which). The receptor source for this set is a woman in her twenties or thirties who had recovered from COVID-19.

There are a few counts of this clone. This CDR3 is CSVKVGWAEAFF. In nucleotides, the CDR3 is TGCAGCGTTAAAGTGGGCTGGGCTGAAGCTTTCTTT. The chain combines TRBV29-1 with TRBJ1-1; D is unclear. The germline V gene encodes CDR1 SQVTM and CDR2 ANQGSEA. V was trimmed by 5 bases and J by 6 bases, leaving 13 bases between them. The CDR3 totals 12 residues.

The rearrangement uses TRBV13 and TRBJ1-6, with 9 bases aligning to TRBD1. Germline trimming cut 5 bases from V and 10 bases from J; bases unmatched to any gene: 6. The CDR3 extends over 14 amino acids. Germline CDR1 reads PRHDT; CDR2 reads FYEKMQ (reference sequence). CDR3 in amino acids: CASSLGQGDSPLHF. The DNA of the CDR3 is TGTGCCAGCAGCCTGGGACAGGGTGACTCACCCCTCCACTTT.

This clone was picked up one time. The chain uses TRBV7-8 and TRBJ2-1; 10 nucleotides agree with TRBD1. The V segment lost 1 base and the J segment 5 bases; nucleotides outside the gene matches: 2. Germline V lookup: CDR1 SGHVS, CDR2 FQNEAQ. The CDR3 covers 15 residues. In DNA form, the CDR3 reads TGTGCCAGCAGCTTAGTGGGACAGGGGCACAATGAGCAGTTCTTC. It yields the protein CASSLVGQGHNEQFF.

The genes are TRBV24-1 and TRBJ1-2, with D unclear. Between the trimmed V and J ends, which lost 3 bases and 7 bases, there was a span of 20 bases. The CDR3 extends over 16 amino acids. CDR1 and CDR2 (germline): KGHDR, SFDVKD. Here the CDR3 reads CATSDETTAFSGGYTF. The CDR3 bases are TGTGCCACCAGTGATGAGACGACGGCGTTTTCGGGTGGCTACACCTTC.

This clone appeared once. The chain employs TRBV6-1 and TRBJ1-2; unclear D gene. CDR3 size: 13 residues. Trimming pared 3 bases from V and 8 bases from J, leaving 13 bases between. CDR1 MNHNS and CDR2 SASEGT come from the germline V gene. CDR3 in amino acids: CASSDAAGLGYTF. CDR3 DNA sequence: TGTGCCAGCAGTGATGCGGCCGGCCTGGGCTACACCTTC.

The gene calls are TRBV28 and TRBJ1-5; D might be TRBD1 (5 bases). The germline V gene encodes CDR1 MDHEN and CDR2 SYDVKM. The CDR3 runs 15 residues. The V end was cut by 7 bases, the J end by 4 bases, with 17 bases between. CDR3 nucleotides: TGTGCCAGCACCCCAATGGGGGGGACTAATCAGCCCCAGCATTTT. As protein: CASTPMGGTNQPQHF.

The gene calls are TRBV5-1 and TRBJ2-1; 11 bases align to TRBD2. V gave up 3 bases and J gave up 1 base; unmatched junction bases: 3. CDR3 length equals 16 residues. The germline V gene encodes CDR1 SGHRS and CDR2 YFSETQ. CDR3: CASSSRLAGSYNEQFF. In DNA, the CDR3 is TGCGCCAGCAGCTCCAGACTAGCGGGATCCTACAATGAGCAGTTCTTC.

The chain links TRBV7-9 to TRBJ1-2; perhaps TRBD1 as D (5 bases). CDR1 SEHNR and CDR2 FQNEAQ come from the germline V gene (reference sequence). V was shortened by 5 bases and J by 2 bases, with 18 bases between the two germline ends. CDR3 length: 16 residues. This CDR3 reads CASSLGRGSHNYGYTF. CDR3 coding DNA: TGTGCCAGCAGCCTCGGGCGGGGGTCTCACAACTATGGCTACACCTTC.

The CDR3, as DNA: TGTGCCAGCAGTAAAACAGGGGCCGGCTACACCTTC. It specifies CASSKTGAGYTF. J is TRBJ1-2 and V is TRBV3-1 (or the pseudogene TRBV3-2); 7 nucleotides align to TRBD1. The V segment lost 6 bases and the J segment 8 bases; nucleotides outside the gene matches: 6. Germline CDR1 is LGHDT and CDR2 is YNNKEL (reference sequence). This CDR3 region has 12 residues.

The genes are TRBV19 and TRBJ1-5, with TRBD1 identical over 12 bases. Trimming at V came to 8 bases and at J to 7 bases, leaving 9 bases not matched to a gene. CDR1 and CDR2 from the germline V gene are LNHDA and SQIVND (reference sequence). The CDR3 loop spans 15 amino acids. In DNA form, the CDR3 reads TGTGCCAGTCAAACCGGGACAGGGGGCTCCCAGCCCCAGCATTTT. Its protein product is CASQTGTGGSQPQHF.

The V gene is TRBV18, the J gene TRBJ2-7, with TRBD1 matching over 7 bases. The CDR3 sequence is 12 residues long. The J segment lost 5 bases and the V segment lost 2 bases, leaving 0 bases of the junction unmatched. The germline CDR1 and CDR2 sequences are KGHSH and LQKENI. The CDR3 DNA reads as TGTGCCAGCTCACCAGACAGGGACGAGCAGTACTTC. This translates into CASSPDRDEQYF.

This chain joins TRBV30 and TRBJ1-6, with 9 bases fitting TRBD1. The germline gives CDR1 GTSNPN, CDR2 SVGIG (reference sequence). This CDR3 is 17 amino acids long. Trimming removed 0 bases from V and 6 bases from J; junction bases left unmatched: 9. CDR3 DNA sequence: TGTGCCTGGAGTGTCGCGCGCACAGGGGGCTCTAATTCACCCCTCCACTTT. Protein product: CAWSVARTGGSNSPLHF.

The rearrangement joins TRBV7-9 to TRBJ2-7, with TRBD1 matching 8 bases. Germline values: CDR1 SEHNR, CDR2 FQNEAQ (reference sequence). The trim removed 5 bases at V and 6 bases at J, leaving 6 bases unmatched. The CDR3 runs to 13 residues. CDR3 in DNA: TGTGCCAGCAGCCAGGGGGCAGGGAGCGAGCAGTACTTC. This sequence encodes CASSQGAGSEQYF.

The V gene is TRBV2, the J gene TRBJ1-6; D is undetermined. Germline V gene sequence: CDR1 SNHLY, CDR2 FYNNEI. Trimming cost V 3 bases and J 7 bases, with 10 bases left between them. This CDR3 is built from 14 residues. The CDR3 loop is CASSDRAANSPLHF. CDR3 bases: TGTGCCAGCAGTGATAGAGCGGCAAATTCACCCCTCCACTTT.

The rearrangement links TRBV7-8 to TRBJ1-6, with D tentatively TRBD1 (5 bases). The CDR3 loop spans 14 amino acids. The V gene lost 6 bases and the J gene lost 9 bases, with 15 bases spanning the gap. The V gene's germline CDR1 is SGHVS and CDR2 FQNEAQ. CDR3 nucleotides: TGTGCCAGCAGTTCCGGGACTCTGGGTTCACCCCTCCACTTT. The encoded protein is CASSSGTLGSPLHF.